The clone carrying this T cell receptor beta chain was counted only a few times. Since all of the isolated RNA was reverse transcribed, expressed TCRB transcripts were what got sequenced. The protocol was immunoSEQ multiplex PCR, while the TCRdb copy is restricted to in-frame clones and leaves out a portion. The sample lists 350,000 or so clones, 20% occurring once. These data originate in a study of beta chain features in type 1 diabetes. Unmatched junction bases numbered 16, after V lost 6 bases and J lost 8 bases. CDR1 SEHNR and CDR2 FQNEAQ come from the germline V gene (reference sequence). This CDR3 comprises 16 residues.

The J gene is TRBJ2-3, the V gene TRBV7-9; 8 positions agree with TRBD1. This TCR was sampled from a woman under 30 in good health. Sequenced input: naive CD4+ T cells from blood. CDR3 protein: CASRFASGGALGTQYF. The CDR3, as DNA: TGTGCCAGCAGGTTTGCCTCAGGGGGCGCGTTGGGTACGCAGTATTTT. Based on the CDR3 plus reference TRBV7-9 and TRBJ2-3, the full variable domain is DTGVSQNPRHKITKRGQNVTFRCDPISEHNRLYWYRQTLGQGPEFLTYFQNEAQLEKSRLLSDRFSAERPKGSFSTLEIQRTEQGDSAMYLCASRFASGGALGTQYFGPGTRLTVL.